This TCR beta chain was found in a study of OX40 agonist ivuxolimab in advanced cancers. The wider study: Melanoma, hepatocellular carcinoma, head and neck or renal cell cancer occurred in dose-escalation patients.

General study findings and limits: CD4+ and CD8+ blood T cells expanded clonally by week 6 at 0.1 to 3.0 mg/kg.

As for this clone: Its target is not known.

The protocol was immunoSEQ multiplex PCR, while the TCRdb copy is restricted to in-frame clones and leaves out a portion. The data contain around 140,000 clones, 90% of them singletons. This material consisted of CD4+ or CD8+ T cells sorted from blood, taken in a trial of the OX40 agonist ivuxolimab. This receptor was identified in an adult with an advanced solid tumor such as melanoma, head and neck, liver or kidney cancer.

CDR3 in DNA: TGTGCCAGCAGGTCTCCGGGAGGAGGGTACGAGCAGTACTTC. It encodes CASRSPGGGYEQYF. The chain employs TRBV28 and TRBJ2-7, with 7 positions matching TRBD2. From germline, CDR1 is MDHEN and CDR2 SYDVKM. The length of the CDR3 is 14 residues. V lost 6 bases and J lost 4; bases outside the gene matches: 9.